This record looks at one T cell receptor (beta chain) sequence and its context. Its antigen is as yet unknown. Looked up from germline, CDR1 is LGHDT and CDR2 is YNNKEL (reference sequence). The CDR3 is 16 residues long. The ends lost 6 bases at V and 1 base at J; junction bases unmatched: 8. The data are from a study of identical twins. Study-wide results and caveats: Researchers reported excess low generation probability among twin-shared out-of-frame alpha sequences. The authors drew conclusions from cross-sectional statistical analysis rather than following the same donors. Cord blood beta clonotypes that were abundant carried fewer insertions, and memory repertoires showed no such trend. Invariant MAIT and iNKT cells may have partly biased zero-insertion analyses.

From the 5' RACE reads, TCRdb called clonotypes with MiXCR, one entry per CDR3 protein. The sample lists 640,000 or so distinct CDR3 sequences; 5.5% to 7.5% were seen once. The sequenced material came from naive T cells sorted from blood. The chain carries TRBV3-1 and TRBJ1-5, with 8 bases identical to TRBD1. This receptor was taken from a man younger than 35 in good health. CDR3 DNA sequence: TGTGCCAGCAGTGTGGGTCAGGGGGCCAGCAATCAGCCCCAGCATTTT. Translated: CASSVGQGASNQPQHF.